The clone carrying this TCR beta chain was recorded at least ten times. Its specificity is not known. The junction shows a germline mismatch at one end, possibly a read error. The read terminates 3 residues ahead of where the CDR3 ends, so the germline J gene completes it. Germline loops: CDR1 LGHNA, CDR2 YNFKEQ. The CDR3 totals 14 residues. This entry is derived from a study of T cell clonality in common variable immunodeficiency. The study's findings and limits: TCRbeta clonality was increased in CVID versus healthy controls. Compared with controls, CVID subjects had fewer shared TCRbeta clones.

Clones were sequenced by immunoSEQ multiplex PCR, and TCRdb holds only the in-frame ones, with some missing. This sample carries fewer than 40,000 clones and no singletons, and more than 3% goes to the top ten. The clonotype was recovered from a person between 18 and 75 years old in good health. Specimen: peripheral blood mononuclear cells. The gene calls are TRBV4-2 and TRBJ2-7; 8 bases match TRBD1. The part of the CDR3 DNA that was read is TGCGCCAGCAGCCACAGGACAGGGAACTACGAG. Translation: CASSHRTGNYE. The full-length CDR3 reads as CASSHRTGNYEQYF.